These T cell receptor beta chains were read from a single sample in a study of cytomegalovirus exposure and HLA in healthy donors. TCRdb's copy holds only in-frame clones and misses some; the assay was immunoSEQ multiplex PCR. Seen here are some 120,000 clones, about 80% observed once, and the top ten hold around 4.4%. Sequencing was carried out using PBMCs. Every receptor here comes from a young man in good health and CMV-seropositive. CDR3s include the opening cysteine and the closing phenylalanine or tryptophan. D genes are given only for firm matches. Expanded clones get a size class; other rows say once, few or many, or leave the size out.

.	TRBV10-2	.	TRBJ2-1	TGCGCCAGCAGTGAACACAGCGGCATCAAGAGGCAGTTCTTC	CASSEHSGIKRQFF
.	TRBV9	.	TRBJ1-1	TGTGCCAGCAGCGTAGACCACAGCCCCACTGAAGCTTTCTTT	CASSVDHSPTEAFF
TRBD1	TRBV7-2	.	TRBJ2-5	TGTGCCAGCAGCGAACAGGGGGCCCTAGAGACCCAGTACTTC	CASSEQGALETQYF
TRBD1	TRBV7-2	few	TRBJ2-7	TGTGCCAGCGGATCGACAGGGGGCTACGAGCAGTACTTC	CASGSTGGYEQYF
.	TRBV15	.	TRBJ1-2	TGTGCCACCAGCAGAGGGAGACAGGTATATGGCTACACCTTC	CATSRGRQVYGYTF
.	TRBV4-3	.	TRBJ2-3	TGCGCCAGCAGCTATCGCGGACAGAGCACAGATACGCAGTATTTT	CASSYRGQSTDTQYF
TRBD2	TRBV12-5	.	TRBJ2-6	TGTGCTAGTGGTTTGGGGATGCGGGGGGCGACTGGGGCCAACGTCCTGACTTTC	CASGLGMRGATGANVLTF
.	TRBV5-1	.	TRBJ2-7	TGCGCCAGCAGCTTCTCCGGACTGTACGAGCAGTACTTC	CASSFSGLYEQYF
TRBD2	TRBV11-1	.	TRBJ2-1	TGTGCCAGCAGCTTACGCGGTAGCGGGGAGACTGAGCAGTTCTTC	CASSLRGSGETEQFF
TRBD2	TRBV5-4	few	TRBJ2-7	TGTGCCAGCAGCCCGGACGGGAGGGCCTACGAGCAGTACTTC	CASSPDGRAYEQYF
.	TRBV5-4	.	TRBJ2-5	TGTGCCAGCAGCTTGATCATTGGGTCAGGGGCAGAGACCCAGTACTTC	CASSLIIGSGAETQYF
TRBD2	TRBV5-4	.	TRBJ2-3	TGTGCCAGCAGCCCTCCAGCGGGGGCTAGCACAGATACGCAGTATTTT	CASSPPAGASTDTQYF
.	TRBV18	once	TRBJ1-1	TGTGCCAGCTCACCACGGGCCAAGAAGGACACTGAAGCTTTCTTT	CASSPRAKKDTEAFF
TRBD2	TRBV9	.	TRBJ2-4	TGTGCCAGCAGCACCTCTAGCGGTGTAGCCAAAAACATTCAGTACTTC	CASSTSSGVAKNIQYF
.	TRBV30	.	TRBJ2-5	TGTGCCTGGAACACAATCCAAGAGACCCAGTACTTC	CAWNTIQETQYF
.	TRBV5-5	few	TRBJ1-1	TGTGCCAGCAGCTTTTATACATCGGGCACTGAAGCTTTCTTT	CASSFYTSGTEAFF
.	TRBV6-5	few	TRBJ1-5	TGTGCCAGCAGCCCGGGGGGCTATAGCAATCAGCCCCAGCATTTT	CASSPGGYSNQPQHF
.	TRBV4-3	.	TRBJ2-3	TGCGCCAGCAGCCAAGTGTGGTCGGGGGCAGATACGCAGTATTTT	CASSQVWSGADTQYF
.	TRBV4-2	.	TRBJ2-1	TGTGCCAGCAGCCAAGACCCACTGGGACATCAATACAATGAGCAGTTCTTC	CASSQDPLGHQYNEQFF
.	TRBV13	.	TRBJ2-7	TGTGCCAGCAGCTTACCGGGGGAATCTGCCTACGAGCAGTACTTC	CASSLPGESAYEQYF
.	TRBV30	.	TRBJ2-6	TGTGCCTGGAGTCAGGGGACTGGGGCCAACGTCCTGACTTTC	CAWSQGTGANVLTF
TRBD1	TRBV4-3	.	TRBJ2-3	TGCGCCAGCAGCCAGGGACAGGGAGTAACAGATACGCAGTATTTT	CASSQGQGVTDTQYF
TRBD1	TRBV29-1	.	TRBJ1-6	TGCAGCGTTCGGACAGGGATAGATTCACCCCTCCACTTT	CSVRTGIDSPLHF
.	TRBV30	.	TRBJ2-1	TGTGCCTGGTTGGACTGGAGCTCCCACAATGAGCAGTTCTTC	CAWLDWSSHNEQFF
.	TRBV11-3	.	TRBJ2-7	TGTGCCAGCAGCTCACGGGGGAGTTCCTACGAGCAGTACTTC	CASSSRGSSYEQYF
.	TRBV19	.	TRBJ2-2	TGTGCCAGTAGTAGGGCCCGGAGGGGAGAAGCCGTCGGGGAGCTGTTTTTT	CASSRARRGEAVGELFF
.	TRBV5-1	few	TRBJ1-1	TGCGCCAGCAGCCAAATCTGGGGGGAGAACACTGAAGCTTTCTTT	CASSQIWGENTEAFF
.	TRBV27	.	TRBJ1-2	TGTGCCAGCAGTTCTCAAATATACAGCATGGCGGACTCCGGCTACACCTTC	CASSSQIYSMADSGYTF
.	TRBV27	.	TRBJ1-6	TGTGCCAGCTATGAGTTGGGGGGGACTTCACCCCTCCACTTT	CASYELGGTSPLHF
TRBD1	TRBV28	.	TRBJ1-3	TGTGCCAGCAGTCCCTGGGACAGCAGAAACACCATATATTTT	CASSPWDSRNTIYF
TRBD1	TRBV7-9	.	TRBJ2-7	TGTGCCAGCAGCCGGCAAGGGGGCGCGTTCTACGAGCAGTACTTC	CASSRQGGAFYEQYF
TRBD1	TRBV6-4	.	TRBJ1-4	TGTGCCAGCAGAGTACAGGGGATCTCAACTAATGAAAAACTGTTTTTT	CASRVQGISTNEKLFF
.	TRBV15	once	TRBJ2-7	TGTGCCACCAATCTTCCTGGGCGCAACGAGCAGTACTTC	CATNLPGRNEQYF
.	TRBV7-9	.	TRBJ2-2	TGTGCCAGCATGGGCCCAGGGGAGCTGTTTTTT	CASMGPGELFF